The T cell receptor (beta chain) under discussion was sequenced for a study of graft-versus-host responses after intestinal transplantation. Overall study: Among the recipients, transplants were multivisceral, liver-intestinal, or isolated intestinal. Anti-thymocyte globulin served as induction for all recipients, who then took tacrolimus and steroids for 2 to 4 years.

On this clone: Its antigen is as yet unknown.

Broader study findings: Ileal or blood samples showed some GvH clones first, and such clones were also found in recipient marrow.

J lost 12 bases, V lost 8 bases, and 10 bases had no gene match. Germline V lookup: CDR1 MNHEY, CDR2 SMNVEV (reference sequence). CDR3 length: 12 amino acids. TCRdb keeps only in-frame clones here, not all; method: immunoSEQ multiplex PCR. The sample lists about 130,000 clones; 85% to 95% were seen once. Specimen: unstimulated CD4+ T cells sorted from spleen or lymph node cells, collected before intestinal transplant. This chain joins TRBV27 and TRBJ2-5; 9 nucleotides line up with TRBD2. The clonotype originates from a human donor who received an intestinal transplant. CDR3 nucleotide sequence: TGTGCCAGCTCCGGACTAGCGACCCCCAAGTACTTC. Amino acids: CASSGLATPKYF.